This TCR beta chain derives from a study of PD-1 blockade in classical Hodgkin lymphoma. The germline V gene encodes CDR1 SGHRS and CDR2 YFSETQ. With 0 bases removed from V and 3 bases from J, the gap between germline ends came to 12 bases. The CDR3 covers 15 residues. Time point: newly diagnosed, previously untreated cHL patient sample. CD4+ T cells were purified from thawed PBMCs by magnetic negative selection. Here immunoSEQ multiplex PCR was the method, and the copy in TCRdb shows in-frame clones only, minus some. The sample has 25,000 to 30,000 clones; roughly 90% are singletons. The chain links TRBV5-1 to TRBJ1-1; D may be TRBD1 (5 bases). This sequence originates from a human donor with classical Hodgkin lymphoma. Material: CD4+ T cells from blood. The CDR3 protein is CASSLAEQVDTEAFF. The DNA of the CDR3 is TGCGCCAGCAGCTTGGCGGAACAGGTGGACACTGAAGCTTTCTTT.